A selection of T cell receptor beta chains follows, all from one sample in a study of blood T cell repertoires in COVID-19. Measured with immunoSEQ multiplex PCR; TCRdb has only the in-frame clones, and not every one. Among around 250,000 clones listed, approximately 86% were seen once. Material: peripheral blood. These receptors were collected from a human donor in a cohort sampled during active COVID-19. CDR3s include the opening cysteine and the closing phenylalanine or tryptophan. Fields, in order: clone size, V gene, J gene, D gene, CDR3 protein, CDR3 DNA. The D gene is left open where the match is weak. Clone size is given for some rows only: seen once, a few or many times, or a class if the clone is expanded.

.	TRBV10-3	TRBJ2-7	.	CAIRSQGITYEQYF	TGTGCCATCAGGTCACAGGGTATCACCTACGAGCAGTACTTC
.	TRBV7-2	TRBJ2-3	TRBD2	CASSLKLAGAYTSTDTQYF	TGTGCCAGCAGCCTAAAACTAGCGGGGGCCTACACTAGCACAGATACGCAGTATTTT
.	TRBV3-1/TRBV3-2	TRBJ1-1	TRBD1	CASSQDSGTGPKKNTEAFF	TGTGCCAGCAGCCAAGATTCCGGGACAGGGCCCAAAAAAAACACTGAAGCTTTCTTT
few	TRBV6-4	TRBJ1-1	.	CASKNSPLGGDTEAFF	TGTGCCAGCAAGAACTCACCCCTGGGGGGGGACACTGAAGCTTTCTTT
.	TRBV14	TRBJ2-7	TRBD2	CASSAGTSRLYEQYF	TGTGCCAGCAGCGCCGGGACTAGTCGTTTGTACGAGCAGTACTTC
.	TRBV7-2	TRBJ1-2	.	CASSPTNYGYTF	TGTGCCAGCAGCCCCACTAACTATGGCTACACCTTC
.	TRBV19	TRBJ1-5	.	CASSKQGGQPQHF	TGTGCCAGTAGTAAACAGGGCGGGCAGCCCCAGCATTTT
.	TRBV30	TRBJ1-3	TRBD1	CAWSDDRESSGNTIYF	TGTGCCTGGAGCGATGACAGGGAGAGCTCTGGAAACACCATATATTTT
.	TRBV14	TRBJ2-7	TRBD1	CASSLGQGNEQYF	TGTGCCAGCAGCCTCGGACAGGGTAACGAGCAGTACTTC
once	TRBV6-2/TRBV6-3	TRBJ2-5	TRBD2	CASSKFRGGSYQETQYF	TGTGCCAGCAGTAAATTTCGCGGGGGATCGTACCAAGAGACCCAGTACTTC
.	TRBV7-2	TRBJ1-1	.	CASSLVTDMNTEAFF	TGTGCCAGCAGCTTAGTCACCGACATGAACACTGAAGCTTTCTTT
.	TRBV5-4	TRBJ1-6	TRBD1	CASSKDRGLYNSPLHF	TGTGCCAGCAGCAAAGACAGGGGGCTCTATAATTCACCCCTCCACTTT
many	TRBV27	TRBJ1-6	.	CASRKLNSPLHF	TGTGCCAGCAGGAAACTGAATTCACCCCTCCACTTT
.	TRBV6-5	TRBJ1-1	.	CASSYRASTRGTEAFF	TGTGCCAGCAGTTACCGGGCCAGCACGAGAGGGACTGAAGCTTTCTTT
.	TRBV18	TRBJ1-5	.	CASSPPGGIENQPQHF	TGTGCCAGCTCACCACCTGGAGGAATAGAGAATCAGCCCCAGCATTTT
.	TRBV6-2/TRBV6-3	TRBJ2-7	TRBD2	CASSYGRLAANYEQYF	TGTGCCAGCAGTTATGGTCGGCTAGCGGCCAACTACGAGCAGTACTTC
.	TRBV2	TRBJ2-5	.	CASSQPGTQYF	TGTGCCAGCAGTCAACCCGGGACCCAGTACTTC
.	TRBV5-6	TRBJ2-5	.	CASSLGRGETQYF	TGTGCCAGCAGCTTGGGCAGGGGAGAGACCCAGTACTTC
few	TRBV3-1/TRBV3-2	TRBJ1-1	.	CASSPEGTEAFF	TGTGCCAGCAGCCCGGAGGGCACTGAAGCTTTCTTT
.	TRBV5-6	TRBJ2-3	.	CASSLADTQYF	TGTGCCAGCAGCTTGGCGGATACGCAGTATTTT
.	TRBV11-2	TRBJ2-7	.	CASSFMPGTSEQYF	TGTGCCAGCAGCTTTATGCCCGGGACATCCGAGCAGTACTTC
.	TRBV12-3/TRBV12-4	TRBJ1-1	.	CASSWAGDTEAFF	TGTGCCAGCAGTTGGGCAGGGGACACTGAAGCTTTCTTT
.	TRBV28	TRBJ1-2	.	CASSLSDSENYGYTF	TGTGCCAGCAGTTTAAGCGACAGTGAAAACTATGGCTACACCTTC
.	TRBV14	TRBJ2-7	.	CASKKGPSYEQYF	TGTGCCAGCAAGAAGGGGCCATCCTACGAGCAGTACTTC
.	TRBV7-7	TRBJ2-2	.	CASSPLRATNTGELFF	TGTGCTAGCAGCCCCCTCAGGGCCACGAACACCGGGGAGCTGTTTTTT
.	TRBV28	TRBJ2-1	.	CASSFHRVGTYNEQFF	TGTGCCAGCAGTTTCCACAGGGTAGGCACCTACAATGAGCAGTTCTTC
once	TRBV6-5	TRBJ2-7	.	CATGRGRSYEQYF	TGTGCCACCGGGCGGGGCAGGTCGTACGAGCAGTACTTC
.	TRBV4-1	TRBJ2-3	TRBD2	CASSQDSASGETDTQYF	TGCGCCAGCAGCCAAGATTCGGCTAGCGGGGAGACAGATACGCAGTATTTT
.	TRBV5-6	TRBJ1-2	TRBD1	CASSRGTGVGYTF	TGTGCCAGCAGCCGGGGGACAGGGGTTGGCTACACCTTC
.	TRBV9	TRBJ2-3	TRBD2	CASSAESSGRDTQYF	TGTGCCAGCAGCGCCGAATCTAGCGGGAGAGATACGCAGTATTTT
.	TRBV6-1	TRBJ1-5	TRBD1	CASSEEGRGVLQPQHF	TGTGCCAGCAGTGAAGAGGGCAGGGGGGTTTTACAGCCCCAGCATTTT
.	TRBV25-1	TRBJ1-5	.	CASSEQGMAGPPQHF	TGTGCCAGCAGTGAGCAGGGAATGGCTGGACCGCCCCAGCATTTT